The 28 T cell receptor beta chains in this list originate from one sample, sequenced in a study of regulatory T cells in long-lasting Graves disease. The TCR beta library used iRepertoire HTBI primers with Arm-PCR amplification of CDR3. In TCRdb, the multiplex PCR reads were re-called with MiXCR into one record per CDR3 protein. In the table there are approximately 350,000 distinct CDR3 sequences, 15% to 20% of which are singletons. Sample time point: newly diagnosed GD, antithyroid drugs for less than 3 months. Researchers made the TCR library from RNA that was extracted from PBMCs. These data were also reused for a study on T cells in Graves' hyperthyroidism and ophthalmopathy.

Material: peripheral blood mononuclear cells (PBMCs), obtained at new diagnosis, from a patient treated with antithyroid drugs. The receptors derive from a woman aged 18-29 years with Graves disease.

In this sample, this clonotype turned up a few times. The gene calls are TRBV14 and TRBJ2-2, with D hard to call. The CDR3 length is 14 residues. V lost 0 bases and J lost 8, with 10 bases in between. Germline CDR1 and CDR2: SGHDN and FVKESK. CDR3 nucleotides: TGTGCCAGCAGCCAAGAGGCGGCAGGAGGGGAGCTGTTTTTT. This codes for CASSQEAAGGELFF.

There are many counts of this clonotype. This chain connects TRBV28 to TRBJ2-1; TRBD1 matches at 7 bases. CDR1 and CDR2 from the germline V gene are MDHEN and SYDVKM. There are 16 residues in the CDR3. V gave up 2 bases and J gave up 9 bases; unmatched junction bases: 13. Here the CDR3 DNA reads TGTGCCAGCAGTTTACCTTTAAGGGGGCCCCTAAGTGAGCAGTTCTTC. Amino acid sequence: CASSLPLRGPLSEQFF.

This clonotype came up a few times. The CDR3 DNA is TGTGCCACCGTGACTAGCGGGGGGGCGGCCAATGAGCAGTTCTTC. Translation: CATVTSGGAANEQFF. This chain connects TRBV6-1 to TRBJ2-1; 14 nucleotides agree with TRBD2. This CDR3 is built from 15 residues. Germline CDR1 and CDR2: MNHNS and SASEGT. Trimming removed 10 bases from V and 6 bases from J; junction bases left unmatched: 8.

The gene calls are TRBV20-1 and TRBJ2-1, with 11 positions matching TRBD2. This CDR3 is built from 15 residues. Germline CDR1 and CDR2: DFQATT and SNEGSKA (reference sequence). Germline trimming cut 7 bases from V and 0 bases from J; bases unmatched to any gene: 5. The CDR3 is CSVPGLADSYNEQFF. The CDR3 DNA reads as TGCAGTGTACCGGGACTAGCGGACTCCTACAATGAGCAGTTCTTC.

Remarks on this clonotype: A far bigger clonotype differs at one base, so this is likely a read error. The chain recombines TRBV28 with TRBJ2-1, with D hard to call. Germline CDR1 reads MDHEN; CDR2 reads SYDVKM. CDR3 length: 14 residues. V was shortened by 6 bases and J by 10 bases, with 19 bases between the two germline ends. The CDR3 loop is CASRPPGVTYEQFF. CDR3 in DNA: TGTGCCAGCAGACCCCCTGGGGTCACCTACGAGCAGTTCTTC.

The sample holds many counts of this clonotype. The V call is TRBV7-2, the J call TRBJ2-7, with 9 bases identical to TRBD2. Germline CDR1 and CDR2: SGHTA and FQGNSA. The CDR3 extends over 15 amino acids. Losses at the gene ends were 1 base for V and 4 bases for J; bases not matched to a gene: 5. DNA of the CDR3: TGTGCCAGCAGCTTAGAGGCGGGAGGGCCGTACGAGCAGTACTTC. Translating gives CASSLEAGGPYEQYF.

Only a few counts were recorded for this clonotype. This sequence joins TRBV9 and TRBJ2-2; a possible D gene is TRBD2 (7 bases). Germline V CDR1 and CDR2: SGDLS, YYNGEE. V dropped 2 bases and J dropped 1 base, with 18 bases sitting between them. This CDR3 spans 18 amino acids. CDR3 in amino acids: CASSVNREGVENTGELFF. The CDR3 DNA follows: TGTGCCAGCAGCGTCAACAGGGAGGGAGTGGAGAACACCGGGGAGCTGTTTTTT.

This clonotype was counted many times. V gene TRBV6-5 combines with J gene TRBJ1-2; TRBD1 is a possible D gene (6 bases). The germline gives CDR1 MNHEY, CDR2 SVGAGI. This CDR3 is built from 18 residues. V lost 0 bases and J lost 3, with 20 bases in between. The CDR3 sequence: CASSYSGRGGLRDYGYTF. The CDR3 DNA sequence: TGTGCCAGCAGTTACTCGGGCAGGGGAGGATTACGGGACTATGGCTACACCTTC.

In this sample, this clonotype turned up a few times. V and J are TRBV2 and TRBJ2-5; tentatively, D is TRBD1 or TRBD2 (5 bases each). CDR3 length: 12 amino acids. The germline V gene has CDR1 SNHLY and CDR2 FYNNEI. With 8 bases removed from V and 7 bases from J, the gap between germline ends came to 14 bases. The CDR3 reads CASSGGPGTQYF. The DNA of the CDR3 is TGTGCCAGCTCTGGGGGACCCGGGACCCAGTACTTC.

The chain employs TRBV6-2 or TRBV6-3 and TRBJ1-5, with a possible D match to TRBD1 (5 bases). Per germline, CDR1 MNHEY and CDR2 SVGEGT. Trimming took 5 bases from V and 12 from J, leaving 11 bases between them. The CDR3 runs 11 residues. CDR3 sequence: CASSPPGLQHF. CDR3 bases: TGTGCCAGCAGTCCTCCGGGGCTCCAGCATTTT.

This clonotype was counted many times. The chain carries TRBV7-2 and TRBJ2-7, with D possibly TRBD2 on 7 matching bases. Trimming took 2 bases from V and 5 from J, leaving 10 bases between them. The V gene's germline CDR1 is SGHTA and CDR2 FQGNSA. The CDR3 extends over 13 amino acids. The CDR3 sequence is CASSLSGGDEQYF. CDR3 DNA: TGTGCCAGCAGCTTATCGGGGGGCGACGAGCAGTACTTC.

This clonotype was seen at least ten times. The rearrangement joins TRBV7-3 to TRBJ2-3; 8 bases match TRBD2. The germline gives CDR1 SGHTA, CDR2 FQGTGA. The CDR3 has 15 residues. V shed 5 bases and J 4 bases; nucleotides not matched to a gene: 8. The CDR3 is CASSPAGGGADTQYF. In DNA, the CDR3 is TGTGCCAGCAGCCCCGCGGGGGGCGGCGCAGATACGCAGTATTTT. Combining the CDR3 with reference TRBV7-3 and TRBJ2-3 gives the whole variable domain GAGVSQTPSNKVTEKGKYVELRCDPISGHTALYWYRQSLGQGPEFLIYFQGTGAADDSGLPNDRFFAVRPEGSVSTLKIQRTERGDSAVYLCASSPAGGGADTQYFGPGTRLTVL.

This sequence joins TRBV6-5 and TRBJ2-3, with 7 bases matching TRBD2. Germline CDR1 is MNHEY and CDR2 is SVGAGI. The J segment lost 0 bases and the V segment lost 0 bases, leaving 6 bases of the junction unmatched. The CDR3 spans 17 residues. CDR3 nucleotide sequence: TGTGCCAGCAGTTACTCGAGACAGCGGGGAAGCACAGATACGCAGTATTTT. This encodes CASSYSRQRGSTDTQYF.

This clonotype appeared many times. The chain uses TRBV7-8 and TRBJ2-5; 7 bases are shared with TRBD1. The junction had 5 bases not matched to a gene; V was cut back by 1 base and J by 0 bases. CDR1 is SGHVS, CDR2 FQNEAQ, per germline. The CDR3 length is 16 residues. The CDR3 nucleotides read TGTGCCAGCAGCTTAGTAAGGGGGCCGTACCAAGAGACCCAGTACTTC. Its protein product is CASSLVRGPYQETQYF.

V usage is TRBV7-9 and J usage is TRBJ1-1; D may be TRBD1 (5 bases). The V gene lost 1 base and the J gene lost 4 bases, with 10 bases spanning the gap. The germline gives CDR1 SEHNR, CDR2 FQNEAQ (reference sequence). The CDR3 has 14 amino acids. CDR3 DNA sequence: TGTGCCAGCAGCTTAGGACCGCAGGGCACTGAAGCTTTCTTT. Its translation: CASSLGPQGTEAFF.

This clonotype was counted at least ten times. The DNA of the CDR3 is TGTGCCAGCACCACCGGCCCCTACGAGCAGTACTTC. Encoded protein: CASTTGPYEQYF. The V call is TRBV28, the J call TRBJ2-7; D gene unclear. V was clipped by 7 bases and J by 2 bases, with 9 bases between them. Germline loops: CDR1 MDHEN, CDR2 SYDVKM. The CDR3 extends over 12 amino acids.

This clonotype was seen many times. The chain is built from TRBV2 and TRBJ2-1; the D call may be TRBD1 or TRBD2 (5 bases each). Germline assignment: CDR1 SNHLY and CDR2 FYNNEI. This CDR3 region has 15 residues. V lost 7 bases and J 5 bases, leaving 18 bases between the germline ends. Written as DNA, the CDR3 is TGTGCCAGCAAGTTCGGGACGCTGCTTGACAATGAGCAGTTCTTC. Translated: CASKFGTLLDNEQFF. Full variable domain (outside the CDR3, taken from reference TRBV2 and TRBJ2-1): EPEVTQTPSHQVTQMGQEVILRCVPISNHLYFYWYRQILGQKVEFLVSFYNNEISEKSEIFDDQFSVERPDGSNFTLKIRSTKLEDSAMYFCASKFGTLLDNEQFFGPGTRLTVL.

This clonotype has only a few counts. In nucleotides, the CDR3 is TGTGCCAGTCAGGGGAACTCTGGAAACACCATATATTTT. Translation: CASQGNSGNTIYF. This chain joins TRBV6-1 and TRBJ1-3, with D perhaps TRBD1 (6 bases). V lost 9 bases, J lost 0 bases, and 9 bases lay in between. CDR3 size: 13 residues. The V gene's germline CDR1 is MNHNS and CDR2 SASEGT.

V is TRBV10-3 and J is TRBJ2-5, with 9 bases that match TRBD1. After removal of 4 bases from V and 5 bases from J, the junction contained 14 bases not matched to a gene. This CDR3 is built from 17 residues. Germline CDR1 reads ENHRY; CDR2 reads SYGVKD. The CDR3 spells CAISASRQGVYEETQYF. The CDR3 nucleotides read TGTGCCATCAGTGCTTCCCGACAGGGGGTATATGAGGAGACCCAGTACTTC.

The chain couples TRBV3-1 to TRBJ2-7; 8 bases match TRBD1. This CDR3 spans 17 amino acids. Trimming took 4 bases from V and 3 from J; bases not matched to a gene: 14. Germline loops: CDR1 LGHDT, CDR2 YNNKEL (reference sequence). The chain's CDR3 is CASSLGPGQATYYEQYF. CDR3 bases: TGTGCCAGCAGCCTGGGGCCGGGACAGGCTACCTACTACGAGCAGTACTTC.

Many counts were recorded for this clonotype. The genes are TRBV5-6 and TRBJ2-5; 9 bases agree with TRBD2. This CDR3 contains 16 residues. Per germline, CDR1 SGHDT and CDR2 YYEEEE. Trimming removed 4 bases from V and 3 bases from J; junction bases left unmatched: 10. The CDR3: CASSANERGAEETQYF. The DNA for the CDR3 is TGTGCCAGCAGCGCAAATGAGCGGGGGGCGGAAGAGACCCAGTACTTC.

The chain uses TRBV15 and TRBJ1-2; TRBD1 is a possible D gene (5 bases). There are 15 residues in the CDR3. Germline CDR1 and CDR2: LNHNV and YYDKDF (reference sequence). The V end was cut by 0 bases, the J end by 6 bases, with 14 bases between. CDR3 sequence (DNA): TGTGCCACCAGCAGAGATCCGGAAGGGACGGATGGCTACACCTTC. It is translated as CATSRDPEGTDGYTF.

This clonotype was seen many times. This sequence joins TRBV7-9 and TRBJ2-1; no definite D call. The V gene lost 2 bases and the J gene lost 3 bases, with 8 bases spanning the gap. CDR1 and CDR2 (germline): SEHNR, FQNEAQ (reference sequence). The CDR3 loop spans 14 amino acids. CDR3 sequence reads: CASSLTVGYNEQFF. CDR3 nucleotide sequence: TGTGCCAGCAGCTTAACGGTTGGCTACAATGAGCAGTTCTTC. Looking up the rest from reference TRBV7-9 and TRBJ2-1 gives the full variable domain: DTGVSQNPRHKITKRGQNVTFRCDPISEHNRLYWYRQTLGQGPEFLTYFQNEAQLEKSRLLSDRFSAERPKGSFSTLEIQRTEQGDSAMYLCASSLTVGYNEQFFGPGTRLTVL.

A note on this clonotype: Since a much larger clone is just one base distant, this may be a read error. CDR3 DNA: TGTGCCATCAGTGAAGGGCGGGGCATGTACGAGCAGTACTTC. It specifies CAISEGRGMYEQYF. This chain connects TRBV10-3 to TRBJ2-7; D might be TRBD2 (6 bases). The germline V gene encodes CDR1 ENHRY and CDR2 SYGVKD. The CDR3 has 14 amino acids. V was pared by 3 bases and J by 4 bases, with 13 bases between.

This clonotype turned up a few times. The chain has TRBV5-4 and TRBJ2-2; 7 bases align to TRBD1. The CDR3 totals 15 residues. CDR1 and CDR2 from the germline V gene are SGHNT and YYREEE (reference sequence). With 0 bases clipped from V and 5 bases from J, the junction kept 4 bases outside the gene matches. The CDR3 bases are TGTGCCAGCAGCTTGGAGGGGGCTTTAACCGGGGAGCTGTTTTTT. This gives the protein CASSLEGALTGELFF.

This clonotype was seen more than once but under ten times. The CDR3 DNA follows: TGTGCCAGCAGCTTAGAACCGGGAGGGGAGCAGTTCTTC. Protein product: CASSLEPGGEQFF. The V gene is TRBV7-6, the J gene TRBJ2-1; 8 positions match TRBD2. Germline assignment: CDR1 SGHVS and CDR2 FNYEAQ. CDR3 length: 13 amino acids. J gave up 10 bases and V 1 base, and 3 bases lay outside the gene matches.

The sample holds many counts of this clonotype. This chain links TRBV7-9 with TRBJ2-1; 9 positions match TRBD2. CDR1 and CDR2 (germline): SEHNR, FQNEAQ (reference sequence). V shed 4 bases, J shed 3 bases, and the junction held 4 bases outside the gene matches. The CDR3 consists of 15 residues. This CDR3 is CASSWSGGFYNEQFF. The CDR3, as DNA: TGTGCCAGCAGCTGGAGCGGGGGGTTCTACAATGAGCAGTTCTTC.

The rearrangement links TRBV20-1 to TRBJ1-5; D is possibly TRBD1 (5 bases). V lost 4 bases and J 2 bases, leaving 15 bases between the germline ends. CDR1 and CDR2 from the germline V gene are DFQATT and SNEGSKA (reference sequence). The CDR3 runs to 15 residues. The CDR3 DNA reads TGCAGTGCTACCAGACAGAACTGGGGCAATCAGCCCCAGCATTTT. This codes for CSATRQNWGNQPQHF.